Sequencing of this T cell receptor beta chain was carried out in a study of blood T cell repertoires in COVID-19. For the study at large: Acute-phase and convalescent COVID-19 samples originated in the United States, Italy and Spain. PBMCs, B-cell-depleted T cells, or T cells were the source of the cDNA or gDNA that made up the material.

Germline V gives CDR1 SGHRS, CDR2 YFSETQ. V lost 4 bases and J lost 6; bases outside the gene matches: 18. This CDR3 has 17 residues. Original handling: Amplification with reference gene primers provided the estimates of nucleated cell counts. Assay used: immunoSEQ multiplex PCR; TCRdb lists only in-frame clones, some missing. V, J and clone size are those of that table, while D and trimming were read from the DNA. The sample lists about 330,000 clones, about 82% occurring once. This clonotype originated in a woman between 45 and 60 years old with acute or convalescent COVID-19. What was sequenced was peripheral blood. V is TRBV5-1 and J is TRBJ1-1; 7 nucleotides line up with TRBD1. The CDR3 DNA is TGCGCCAGCAGCCCGAAAGGCACAGGGGAAAGGGGGCCTGAAGCTTTCTTT. Translated, it gives CASSPKGTGERGPEAFF.